This section outlines one TCR beta chain sequence together with its context. The assay was immunoSEQ multiplex PCR, and TCRdb's table has in-frame clones only and misses some. The data show 350,000 or so clones, around 88% seen once. The record originates from a study of blood T cell repertoires in COVID-19. Turning to the study itself: The United States, Italy and Spain supplied acute and convalescent COVID-19 samples.

V shed 4 bases and J 4 bases; nucleotides not matched to a gene: 10. The germline V gene has CDR1 SGHNT and CDR2 YYREEE (reference sequence). This CDR3 comprises 19 residues. The chain links TRBV5-4 to TRBJ2-2; 16 nucleotides line up with TRBD2. The TCR was taken from a man aged 25 to 40 with active or convalescent COVID-19. Sequenced: peripheral blood. DNA of the CDR3: TGTGCCAGCAGCCCGGGACTAGCGGGAGGGCCCCGCACCACCGGGGAGCTGTTTTTT. Its protein product is CASSPGLAGGPRTTGELFF.